Given below is one T cell receptor (beta chain) in context. Its target antigen remains unknown. The germline V gene supplies CDR1 KGHSH and CDR2 LQKENI. The V end loses 3 bases and the J end loses 1 base, and a stretch of 11 bases separates them. The CDR3, cysteine through phenylalanine, is 15 amino acids long. Only the CDR3 part of the read is kept: 45 bases, read in frame from the first base. The library was built by means of the immunoSEQ multiplex PCR assay. A mixture of 60 forward primers for TCR Vbeta segments and 13 reverse primers for TCR Jbeta segments was used in the multiplex PCR. The CDR3 region of rearranged TCR beta genes was amplified from genomic DNA by a multiplex PCR assay. Amplified TCR beta libraries were sequenced as 87-base-pair reads on the Illumina HiSeq System. The original methods were these. In a later analysis, some 80 million unique TCR beta chains were counted across the roughly 610 repertoires, and approximately 11 million of these chains were shared by at least two donors. Raw reads were error-corrected and collapsed into unique sequences with a nearest-neighbor algorithm that merged closely related sequences to remove PCR and sequencing errors. Alignment of CDR3 sequences to IMGT reference sequences was used to assign V, D and J gene segments. For a sequence to be retained, a match of at least six nucleotides was required to both a V gene segment and a J gene segment. A rearrangement was called productive if the CDR3 had no stop codons and remained in frame with V and J, and every other rearrangement was called non-productive. CDR3 was defined by IMGT convention, running from the second conserved V-encoded cysteine to the conserved J-encoded phenylalanine. In an earlier analysis of around 570 of the donors, sequences lacking an unambiguous match to a single V gene segment were excluded. An earlier analysis of 500 to 700 of the donors classified V segments as functional when productive rearrangements were above 56.7% and as segregating when the standard deviation between donors was above 5%. To diagnose cytomegalovirus status from the catalog of TCR beta chain sequences, a statistical classification framework was built. V and J gene assignment, in a later analysis, came from comparing TCR nucleotide sequences with IMGT/GENE-DB human TR gene sequences. Using the TCRdist pipeline, a later analysis assigned CDR3 sequences along with most-parsimonious VDJ recombination scenarios. In a later analysis, each TCR beta chain was defined by its CDR3 amino acid sequence together with its V-gene family, and reads lacking a unique V-gene family were excluded. As a way to deal with suspected cross-contamination and a sequencing artifact, a later analysis dropped approximately 570 nucleotide sequences that were highly shared and had low generation probability. In a later analysis, a clonal expansion index for each public chain was calculated from normalized within-repertoire ranks of inferred template counts. In a later analysis, generation probabilities were computed with a VDJ recombination model fitted to out-of-frame rearrangements, and the resulting probabilities were checked against IGoR. In a later analysis, TCR-TCR, TCR-HLA and TCR-CMV co-occurrence was scored with hypergeometric tests, and a repertoire-size bias correction was applied to TCR pairs. In a later analysis, false discovery rates were estimated by permuting HLA or CMV assignments 20 times. In a later analysis, co-occurring TCRs were grouped using DBSCAN, and TCRdist sequence similarity was added for clustering within HLA-allele-positive subsets. Co-occurrence clustering excluded repertoires with fewer than 30,000 or more than 120,000 public chains, plus five with anomalous nucleotide sharing. Held by TCRdb, this immuneACCESS table contains in-frame sequences only and omits some clones. Under half of the omission traces to an unresolved V gene where checked; the cause of the rest is unknown. The D gene and trimming were derived from the DNA, and the V and J assignments and clone size from that table. This sample's table lists 30,000 to 40,000 clones. About 3% of the sample goes to the ten largest clones.

This specimen comes from a study of cytomegalovirus exposure and HLA in healthy donors (dated by TCRdb to the late 2010s). Describing the broader study: An earlier analysis of under 600 of the donors reported 276 Gb of sequence data and around 110 million unique TCR beta sequences from 150 million to 200 million T cells. Roughly 300 gigabases of sequencing data and 70 million to 85 million unique TCR sequences were included in an early release covering about 600 HLA-typed donors. Of the approximately 400 genotyped donors, 65% to 90% fell in the genetic ancestry cluster associated with self-reported Caucasian donors. The study aimed to test whether cataloging public T cell receptors could reveal signatures of past pathogen exposure. Using immunosequencing, the study profiled T cell repertoires from about 610 subjects and related those repertoires to cytomegalovirus serostatus. Besides the first cohort of 550 to 750 subjects, a separate validation cohort made up of 120 different subjects was used. To predict cytomegalovirus infection status, the study brought together high-throughput TCR immunosequencing, statistical association of individual TCRs with disease status, and machine learning. In a later analysis, previously published TCR beta repertoires from about 670 donors were re-analyzed and high-resolution HLA genotyping was added so that TCR occurrence patterns could be studied. In the later analysis, no new phenotypic data were used to find candidate immune exposures; instead, reliance was placed on TCR beta sequences and their occurrence across donors. An earlier analysis of fewer than 750 of the donors used high-throughput TCR beta sequencing to judge whether each TCR beta V gene segment behaved as functional or pseudogenic. Donor age, sex, ethnicity and CMV serostatus were compiled alongside the repertoire data. A later genetic analysis took genome-wide SNP genotypes for about 55% of the 666 donors and used that subset as a discovery cohort. Every repertoire in the discovery cohort had been generated on one and the same sequencing platform. HLA typing included class I and class II loci at four-digit resolution. Typing coverage differed by locus: A, B, C, DRB1 and DQB1 were typed in about 629-640 donors, DQA1 in about 500, DPA1 in approximately 600, and DPB1 in 400 to 490. Roughly five DR-DQ haplotypes were treated as single units for association and clustering because of strong linkage in the cohort. Across around 400 genotyped donors of the cohort, an average of about 240,000 unique TCR beta nucleotide sequences per donor were sequenced, and around 19% of those sequences were non-productive. Paper-wide results and their limitations: Some IMGT-functional V segments, including TRBV6-2 and TRBV6-3, could not be distinguished by the 87-base-pair reads and were therefore excluded. Correlated functional status among segregating V segments might be attributable to linkage disequilibrium, but an unknown experimental factor could not be ruled out. Sequencing depth was assumed to be roughly uniform across donors in the presence/absence analyses, though that assumption may not hold. The authors suggested that the approach could potentially be generalized to other disease states and immunological phenotypes. A cluster of highly shared sequence variants was judged likely to represent a technical artifact of the sequencing pipeline. Cytomegalovirus status was reported to be diagnosed by the classifier with high specificity and sensitivity in both the original and validation cohorts. In vitro tests confirmed that three of the cytomegalovirus-associated TCR beta chains recognize cytomegalovirus antigens. In an earlier analysis of over 550 of the donors, most TCR beta V segments were observed in productive rearrangements about 90% or about 30% of the time, broadly matching IMGT annotations. Strong co-occurrence of HLA alleles, especially DR and DQ, made assigning TCR associations to individual alleles difficult. The cohort was sequenced for TCR beta chains only, and without alpha or paired-chain data the features that could be detected were limited. Because counts were too low, more than 15 rarely observed V segments, including chromosome 9 orphons, were left out of the earlier analysis of about 500 of the donors. According to a later genetic analysis, donors in an Asian-associated ancestry cluster had fewer N-insertions in productive TCRs than the approximately 710-donor mean. In a later analysis, most CMV-associated TCR beta chains were found to appear HLA-restricted, with HLA associations seemingly driven largely by CMV exposure. In a later analysis, HLA-associated TCR beta chains showed more clonal expansion and lower generation probabilities than non-associated chains that were equally common. In a later genetic analysis, a missense DCLRE1C variant was associated with V-gene and J-gene trimming of TCR beta chains, and the association was replicated in an independent cohort. In a later analysis, TCR association rates were found to vary across HLA loci, with the most associated TCRs seen for DRB1 alleles and the fewest for HLA-C alleles. According to a later analysis, parvovirus B19, influenza, CMV and Epstein-Barr virus appeared linked to several top co-occurrence clusters. Most TCR sequences were observed very rarely across donors, whereas some public TCRs were present in many individuals. In the study, around 160 TCR beta chains were listed as associated with cytomegalovirus. Immune exposure information for the cohort was limited to CMV serostatus. At a false discovery rate of 0.05, a later analysis linked 16,000 or so TCR beta sequences to specific HLA alleles. HLA typing was unavailable for some donors at each locus, so association tests used only the typed subset. A further reported finding was that TCR beta sequences accurately predicted the HLA-A and HLA-B alleles for most subjects in the first cohort.

The cohort comprised 710 or so healthy bone marrow donors. At the time of sampling, every cohort member was nominally healthy, though immune exposures that went unrecorded were likely present. The donor was CMV seropositive and belonged to the group of 250 to 300 seropositive cohort members. Each donor provided a peripheral blood sample, and peripheral blood mononuclear cells were used for TCR beta sequencing. Genomic DNA was extracted from the blood cell samples with the Qiagen DNeasy Blood Extraction Kit. The receptor's source is a woman aged 40 to 50 in good health and CMV-seropositive. Sequencing used PBMCs. The V gene is TRBV18 and the J gene is TRBJ2-3, with the D gene too uncertain to name. The CDR3 protein: CASSPFSGGTDTQYF. The nucleotide sequence is TGTGCCAGCTCACCCTTCTCTGGAGGCACAGATACGCAGTATTTT.